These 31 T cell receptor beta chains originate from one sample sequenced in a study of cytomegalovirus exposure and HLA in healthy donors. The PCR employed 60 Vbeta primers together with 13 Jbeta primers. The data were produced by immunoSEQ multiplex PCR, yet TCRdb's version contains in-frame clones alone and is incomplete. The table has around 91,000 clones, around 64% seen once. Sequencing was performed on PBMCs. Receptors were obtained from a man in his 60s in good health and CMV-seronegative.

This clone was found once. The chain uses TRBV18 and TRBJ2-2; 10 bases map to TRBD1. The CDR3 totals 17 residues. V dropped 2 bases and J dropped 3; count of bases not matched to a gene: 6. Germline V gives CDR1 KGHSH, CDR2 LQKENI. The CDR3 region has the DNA TGTGCCAGCTCACCAAGGACAGGGGGTTTGGACACCGGGGAGCTGTTTTTT. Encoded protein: CASSPRTGGLDTGELFF. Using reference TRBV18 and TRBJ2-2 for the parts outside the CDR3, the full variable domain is NAGVMQNPRHLVRRRGQEARLRCSPMKGHSHVYWYRQLPEEGLKFMVYLQKENIIDESGMPKERFSAEFPKEGPSILRIQQVVRGDSAAYFCASSPRTGGLDTGELFFGEGSRLTVL.

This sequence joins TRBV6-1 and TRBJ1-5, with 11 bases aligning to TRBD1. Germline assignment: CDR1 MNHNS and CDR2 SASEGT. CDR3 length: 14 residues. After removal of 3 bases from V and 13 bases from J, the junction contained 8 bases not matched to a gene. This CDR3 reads CASSDGTGGIPQHF. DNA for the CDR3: TGTGCCAGCAGTGATGGGACAGGGGGAATCCCACAGCATTTT.

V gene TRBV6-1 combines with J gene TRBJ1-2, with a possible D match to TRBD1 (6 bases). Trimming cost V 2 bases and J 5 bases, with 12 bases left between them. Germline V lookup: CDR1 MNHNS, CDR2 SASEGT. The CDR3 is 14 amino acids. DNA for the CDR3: TGTGCCAGCAGTGAACCGGGACAAATGTATGGCTACACCTTC. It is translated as CASSEPGQMYGYTF.

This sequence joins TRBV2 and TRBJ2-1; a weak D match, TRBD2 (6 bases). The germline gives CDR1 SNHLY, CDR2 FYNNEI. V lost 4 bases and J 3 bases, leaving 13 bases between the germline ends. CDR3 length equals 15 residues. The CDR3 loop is CASSGNSGGYNEQFF. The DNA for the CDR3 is TGTGCCAGCAGTGGAAATAGCGGCGGCTACAATGAGCAGTTCTTC. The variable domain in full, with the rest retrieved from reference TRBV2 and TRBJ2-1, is EPEVTQTPSHQVTQMGQEVILRCVPISNHLYFYWYRQILGQKVEFLVSFYNNEISEKSEIFDDQFSVERPDGSNFTLKIRSTKLEDSAMYFCASSGNSGGYNEQFFGPGTRLTVL.

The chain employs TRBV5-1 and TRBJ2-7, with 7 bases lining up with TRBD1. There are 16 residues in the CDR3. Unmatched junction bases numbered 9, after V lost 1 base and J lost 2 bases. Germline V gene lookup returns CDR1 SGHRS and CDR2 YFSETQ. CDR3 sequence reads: CASSLSLLDRPYEQYF. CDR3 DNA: TGCGCCAGCAGCTTGTCCCTCCTGGACAGGCCCTACGAGCAGTACTTC.

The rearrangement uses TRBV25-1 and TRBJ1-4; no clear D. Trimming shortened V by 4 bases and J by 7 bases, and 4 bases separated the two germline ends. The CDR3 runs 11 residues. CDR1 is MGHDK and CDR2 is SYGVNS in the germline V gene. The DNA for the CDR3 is TGTGCCAGCAGTGGAGCTGAAAAACTGTTTTTT. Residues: CASSGAEKLFF. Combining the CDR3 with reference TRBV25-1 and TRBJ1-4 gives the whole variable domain EADIYQTPRYLVIGTGKKITLECSQTMGHDKMYWYQQDPGMELHLIHYSYGVNSTEKGDLSSESTVSRIRTEHFPLTLESARPSHTSQYLCASSGAEKLFFGSGTQLSVL.

The DNA of the CDR3 is TGTGCCAGCTCTACAGGGAGGGTTCAGGGTGAGCAGTTCTTC. Translation gives CASSTGRVQGEQFF. The J gene is TRBJ2-1, the V gene TRBV18; TRBD2 is a possible D gene (7 bases). The ends were cut back, 6 bases at V and 9 bases at J, with 18 bases in the middle. CDR3 length: 14 amino acids. CDR1 and CDR2 from the germline V gene are KGHSH and LQKENI.

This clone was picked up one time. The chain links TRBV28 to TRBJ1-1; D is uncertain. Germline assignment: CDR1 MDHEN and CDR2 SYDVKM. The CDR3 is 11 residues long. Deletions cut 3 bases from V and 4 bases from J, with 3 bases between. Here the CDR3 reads CASSFRTEAFF. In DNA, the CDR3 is TGTGCCAGCAGTTTTCGCACTGAAGCTTTCTTT.

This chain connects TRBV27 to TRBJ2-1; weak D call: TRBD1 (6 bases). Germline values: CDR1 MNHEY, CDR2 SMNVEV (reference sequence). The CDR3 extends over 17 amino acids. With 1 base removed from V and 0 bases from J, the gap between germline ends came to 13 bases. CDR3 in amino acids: CASSLWGRPSSYNEQFF. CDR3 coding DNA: TGTGCCAGCAGTTTATGGGGGCGGCCGAGCTCCTACAATGAGCAGTTCTTC.

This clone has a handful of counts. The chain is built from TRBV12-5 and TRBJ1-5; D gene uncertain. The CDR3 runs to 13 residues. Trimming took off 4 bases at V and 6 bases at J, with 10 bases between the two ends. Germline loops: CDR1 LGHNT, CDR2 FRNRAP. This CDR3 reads CASGSLVAQPQHF. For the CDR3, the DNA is TGTGCTAGTGGTTCCCTGGTGGCTCAGCCCCAGCATTTT.

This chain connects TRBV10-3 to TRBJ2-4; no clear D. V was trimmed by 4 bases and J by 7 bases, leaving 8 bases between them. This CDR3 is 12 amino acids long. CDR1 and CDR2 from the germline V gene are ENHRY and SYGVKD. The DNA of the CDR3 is TGTGCCATCAGTGGCGAGGAGAACATTCAGTACTTC. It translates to CAISGEENIQYF.

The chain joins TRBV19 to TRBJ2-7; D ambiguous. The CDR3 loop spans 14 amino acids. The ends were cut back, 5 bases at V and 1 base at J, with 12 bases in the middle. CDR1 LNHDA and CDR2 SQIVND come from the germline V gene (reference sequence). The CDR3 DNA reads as TGTGCCAGTAGTTCGACTGACGGATCCTACGAGCAGTACTTC. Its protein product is CASSSTDGSYEQYF.

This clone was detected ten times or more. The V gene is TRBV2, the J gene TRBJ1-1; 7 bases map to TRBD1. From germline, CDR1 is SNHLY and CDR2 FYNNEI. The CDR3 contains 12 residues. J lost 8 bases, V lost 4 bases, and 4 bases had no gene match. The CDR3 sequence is CASSGGTVEAFF. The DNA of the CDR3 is TGTGCCAGCAGTGGTGGGACAGTAGAAGCTTTCTTT.

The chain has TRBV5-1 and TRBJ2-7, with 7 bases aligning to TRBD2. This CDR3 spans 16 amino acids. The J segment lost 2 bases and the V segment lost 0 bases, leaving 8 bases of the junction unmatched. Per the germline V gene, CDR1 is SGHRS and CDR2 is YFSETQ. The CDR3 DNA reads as TGCGCCAGCAGCTTGGACTCGGGGGGTACTCCCTACGAGCAGTACTTC. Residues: CASSLDSGGTPYEQYF.

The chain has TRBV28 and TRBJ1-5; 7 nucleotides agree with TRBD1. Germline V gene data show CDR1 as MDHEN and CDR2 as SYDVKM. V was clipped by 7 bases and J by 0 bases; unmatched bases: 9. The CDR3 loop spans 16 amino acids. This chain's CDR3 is CASTVLGQISNQPQHF. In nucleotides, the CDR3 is TGTGCCAGCACCGTATTGGGACAGATTAGCAATCAGCCCCAGCATTTT.

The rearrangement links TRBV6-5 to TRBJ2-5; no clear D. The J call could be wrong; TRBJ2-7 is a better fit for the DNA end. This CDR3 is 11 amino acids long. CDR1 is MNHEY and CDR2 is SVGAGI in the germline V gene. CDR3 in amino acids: CASSSPYEQYF. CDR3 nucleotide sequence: TGTGCCAGCAGTTCGCCCTACGAGCAGTACTTC.

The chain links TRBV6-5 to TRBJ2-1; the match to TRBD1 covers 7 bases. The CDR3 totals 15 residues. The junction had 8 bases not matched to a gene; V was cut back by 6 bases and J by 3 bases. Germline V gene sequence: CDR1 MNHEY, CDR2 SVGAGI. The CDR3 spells CASSMTGYSYNEQFF. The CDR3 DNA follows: TGTGCCAGCAGCATGACAGGGTATAGCTACAATGAGCAGTTCTTC.

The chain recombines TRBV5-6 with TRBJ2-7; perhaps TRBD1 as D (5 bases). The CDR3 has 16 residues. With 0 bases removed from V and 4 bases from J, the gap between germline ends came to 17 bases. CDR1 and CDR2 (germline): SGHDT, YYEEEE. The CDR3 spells CASSLAGRNSAYEQYF. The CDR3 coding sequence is TGTGCCAGCAGCTTGGCAGGGCGAAATTCAGCTTACGAGCAGTACTTC.

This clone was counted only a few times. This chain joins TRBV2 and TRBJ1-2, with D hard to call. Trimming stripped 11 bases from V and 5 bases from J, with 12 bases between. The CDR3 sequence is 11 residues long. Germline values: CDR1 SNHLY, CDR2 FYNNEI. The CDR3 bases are TGTGCCTCAGGTCTCCGGTATGGCTACACCTTC. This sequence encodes CASGLRYGYTF.

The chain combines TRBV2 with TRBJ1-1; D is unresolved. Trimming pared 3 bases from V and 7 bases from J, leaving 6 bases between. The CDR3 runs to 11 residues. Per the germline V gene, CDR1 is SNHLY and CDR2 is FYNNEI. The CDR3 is CASSEGSEAFF. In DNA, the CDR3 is TGTGCCAGCAGTGAGGGGAGTGAAGCTTTCTTT.

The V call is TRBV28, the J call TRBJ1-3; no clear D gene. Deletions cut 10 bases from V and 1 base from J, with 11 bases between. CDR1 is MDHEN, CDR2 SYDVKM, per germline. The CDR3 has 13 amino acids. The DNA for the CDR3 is TGTGCCACCCGGGGTGGTTCTGGAAACACCATATATTTT. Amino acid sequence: CATRGGSGNTIYF.

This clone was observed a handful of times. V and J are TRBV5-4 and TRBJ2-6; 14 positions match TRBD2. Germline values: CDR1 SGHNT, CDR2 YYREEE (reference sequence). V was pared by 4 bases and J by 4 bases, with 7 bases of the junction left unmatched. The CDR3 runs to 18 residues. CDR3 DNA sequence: TGTGCCAGCAGCCCGGGACTAGCGGGAGCGACCGGGGCCAACGTCCTGACTTTC. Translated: CASSPGLAGATGANVLTF.

The CDR3 bases are TGTGCCAGCAGCCTTGAGAGGACTAGCGGGATTCCTGGGGCCAACGTCCTGACTTTC. Its translation is CASSLERTSGIPGANVLTF. The genes are TRBV7-2 and TRBJ2-6; 12 bases are a match to TRBD2. The germline gives CDR1 SGHTA, CDR2 FQGNSA. V trimming: 5 bases; J trimming: 2 bases; junction bases outside the gene matches: 10. The CDR3 is made up of 19 amino acids.

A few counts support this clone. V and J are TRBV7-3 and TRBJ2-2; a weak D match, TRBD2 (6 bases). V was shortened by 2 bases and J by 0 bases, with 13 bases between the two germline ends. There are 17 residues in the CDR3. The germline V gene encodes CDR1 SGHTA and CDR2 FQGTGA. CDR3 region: CASSLFGGPTNTGELFF. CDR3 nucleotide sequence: TGTGCCAGCAGCTTATTTGGAGGGCCAACGAACACCGGGGAGCTGTTTTTT.

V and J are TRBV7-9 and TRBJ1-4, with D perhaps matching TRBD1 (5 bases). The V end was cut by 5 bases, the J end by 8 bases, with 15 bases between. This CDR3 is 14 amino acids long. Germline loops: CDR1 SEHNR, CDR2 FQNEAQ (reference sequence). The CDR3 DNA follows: TGTGCCAGCAGCCCGGGGGGTTTCAACGAAAAACTGTTTTTT. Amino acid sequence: CASSPGGFNEKLFF.

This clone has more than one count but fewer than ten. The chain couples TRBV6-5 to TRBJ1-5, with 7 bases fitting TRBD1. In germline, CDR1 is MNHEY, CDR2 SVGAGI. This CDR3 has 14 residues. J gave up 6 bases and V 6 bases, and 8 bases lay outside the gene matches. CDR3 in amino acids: CASREGGAGQPQHF. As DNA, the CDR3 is TGTGCCAGCAGGGAAGGGGGCGCGGGTCAGCCCCAGCATTTT.

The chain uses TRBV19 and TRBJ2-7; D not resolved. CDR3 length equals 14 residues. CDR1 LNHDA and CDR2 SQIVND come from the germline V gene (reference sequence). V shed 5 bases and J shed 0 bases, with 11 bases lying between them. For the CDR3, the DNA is TGTGCCAGTAGTGACATGGGCCACTCCTACGAGCAGTACTTC. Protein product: CASSDMGHSYEQYF.

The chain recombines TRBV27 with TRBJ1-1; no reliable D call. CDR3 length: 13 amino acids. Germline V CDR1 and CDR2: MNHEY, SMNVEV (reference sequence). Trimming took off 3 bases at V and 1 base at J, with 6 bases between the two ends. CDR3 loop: CASSFGGNTEAFF. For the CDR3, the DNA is TGTGCCAGCAGTTTTGGCGGGAACACTGAAGCTTTCTTT.

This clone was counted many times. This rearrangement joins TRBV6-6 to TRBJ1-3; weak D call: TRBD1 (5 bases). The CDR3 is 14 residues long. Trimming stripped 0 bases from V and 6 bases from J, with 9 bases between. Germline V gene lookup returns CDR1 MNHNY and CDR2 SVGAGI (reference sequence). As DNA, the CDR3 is TGTGCCAGCAGTTACTCCGGCAGGGCAAACACCATATATTTT. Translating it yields CASSYSGRANTIYF.

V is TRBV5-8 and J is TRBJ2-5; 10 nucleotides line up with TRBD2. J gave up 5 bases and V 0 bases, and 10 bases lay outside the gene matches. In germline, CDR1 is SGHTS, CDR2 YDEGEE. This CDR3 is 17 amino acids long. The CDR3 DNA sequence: TGTGCCAGCAGCTTGGGGACAAGCGGGGGGGCCAAGGAGACCCAGTACTTC. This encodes CASSLGTSGGAKETQYF. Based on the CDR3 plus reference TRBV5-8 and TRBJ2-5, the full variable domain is EAGVTQSPTHLIKTRGQQATLRCSPISGHTSVYWYQQALGLGLQFLLWYDEGEERNRGNFPPRFSGRQFPNYSSELNVNALELEDSALYLCASSLGTSGGAKETQYFGPGTRLLVL.

The CDR3 protein is CASGTTGQIINEQFF. DNA for the CDR3: TGTGCTAGTGGTACCACCGGACAGATAATCAATGAGCAGTTCTTC. J is TRBJ2-1 and V is TRBV12-5, with a weak D call TRBD1 (6 bases). CDR3 length: 15 amino acids. Looked up from germline, CDR1 is LGHNT and CDR2 is FRNRAP. With 5 bases removed from V and 6 bases from J, the gap between germline ends came to 17 bases.